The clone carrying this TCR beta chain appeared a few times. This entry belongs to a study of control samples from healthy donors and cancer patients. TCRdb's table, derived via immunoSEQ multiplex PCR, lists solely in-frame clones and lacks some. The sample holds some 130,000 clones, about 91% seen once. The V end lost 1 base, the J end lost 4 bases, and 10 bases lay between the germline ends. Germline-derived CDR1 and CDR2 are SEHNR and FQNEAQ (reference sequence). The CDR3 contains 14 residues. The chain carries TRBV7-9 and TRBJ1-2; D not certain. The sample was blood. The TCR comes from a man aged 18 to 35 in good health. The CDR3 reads CASSLVDRVYGYTF. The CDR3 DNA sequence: TGTGCCAGCAGCTTAGTAGATAGGGTCTATGGCTACACCTTC.